The 5 T cell receptor beta chains below all came from one sample that was sequenced in a study of T cells after yellow fever vaccination. TCRdb ran MiXCR on the 5' RACE reads and lists one entry per CDR3 protein. This table holds more than 50,000 distinct CDR3 sequences, 4.5% to 6% found once. This material consisted of PBMCs, either bulk or a sorted T-cell subset (CD4+, CD8+, memory, or dextramer-sorted; not recorded which), taken on the day of the yellow fever booster vaccination. These receptors were collected from a man aged 18 to 29 who received the YFV17D yellow fever vaccine.

The chain couples TRBV19 to TRBJ1-1; D uncertain. The CDR3 is 14 amino acids. Germline CDR1 is LNHDA and CDR2 is SQIVND (reference sequence). V was clipped by 5 bases and J by 7 bases, with 17 bases between them. CDR3 nucleotides: TGTGCCAGTAGTCTCAGCCCCTCGGACGGTGAAGCTTTCTTT. Translation: CASSLSPSDGEAFF.

This clonotype was detected a few times. The chain joins TRBV7-8 to TRBJ1-3; no reliable D call. V dropped 5 bases and J dropped 1 base, with 9 bases sitting between them. Germline CDR1 and CDR2: SGHVS and FQNEAQ. The CDR3 is 14 residues long. Here the CDR3 DNA reads TGTGCCAGCAGCCCCAGAAAATCTGGAAACACCATATATTTT. It is translated as CASSPRKSGNTIYF.

This clonotype was counted only a few times. V is TRBV7-9 and J is TRBJ2-5; 11 nucleotides line up with TRBD2. V dropped 5 bases and J dropped 5; count of bases not matched to a gene: 13. Germline V gene lookup returns CDR1 SEHNR and CDR2 FQNEAQ (reference sequence). This CDR3 region has 17 residues. CDR3 amino acids: CASSEPGLAGGAETQYF. CDR3 in DNA: TGTGCCAGCAGCGAACCCGGGCTAGCGGGGGGCGCGGAGACCCAGTACTTC.

This clonotype appeared a few times. This chain links TRBV7-2 with TRBJ1-5; tentative D call: TRBD1 (6 bases). Germline lookup yields CDR1 SGHTA and CDR2 FQGNSA. V gave up 8 bases and J gave up 9 bases, with 23 bases separating them. The CDR3 covers 15 residues. CDR3: CASAGDIGPTRPQHF. CDR3 DNA sequence: TGTGCCAGCGCGGGGGACATAGGACCCACCCGGCCCCAGCATTTT. Full variable domain (rest looked up from reference TRBV7-2 and TRBJ1-5): GAGVSQSPSNKVTEKGKDVELRCDPISGHTALYWYRQSLGQGLEFLIYFQGNSAPDKSGLPSDRFSAERTGGSVSTLTIQRTQQEDSAVYLCASAGDIGPTRPQHFGDGTRLSIL.

The table lists this clonotype with many counts. The CDR3 DNA follows: TGTGCCAGCAGCCAGGACTCGATCGAAGGGTCACCCCTCCACTTT. It codes for CASSQDSIEGSPLHF. V is TRBV5-5 and J is TRBJ1-6; D is unclear. From germline, CDR1 is SGHKS and CDR2 YYEKEE (reference sequence). V lost 4 bases and J 10 bases, leaving 18 bases between the germline ends. The CDR3 spans 15 residues.